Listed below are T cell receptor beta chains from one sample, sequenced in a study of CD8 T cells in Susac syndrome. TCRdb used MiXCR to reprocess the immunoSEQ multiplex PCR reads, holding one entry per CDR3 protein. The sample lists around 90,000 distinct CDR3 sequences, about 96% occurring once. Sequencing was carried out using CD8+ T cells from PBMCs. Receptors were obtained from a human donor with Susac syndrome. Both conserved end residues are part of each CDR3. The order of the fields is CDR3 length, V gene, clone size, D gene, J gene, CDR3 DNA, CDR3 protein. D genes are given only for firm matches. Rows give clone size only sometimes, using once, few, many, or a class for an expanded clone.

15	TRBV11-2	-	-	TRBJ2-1	TGTGCCAGCAGCTTAGGAACAGGGTCGGTTGGTGAGCAGTTCTTC	CASSLGTGSVGEQFF
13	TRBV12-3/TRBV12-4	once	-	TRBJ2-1	TGTGCCAGCAGTTGGAGCTCCTACAATGAGCAGTTCTTC	CASSWSSYNEQFF
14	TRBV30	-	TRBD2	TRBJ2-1	TGTGCCTGGACCAGCGGGGGGATCGACAATGAGCAGTTCTTC	CAWTSGGIDNEQFF
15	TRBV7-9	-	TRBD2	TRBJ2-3	TGTGCCAGCAGCCTGACTAGCGGGGTGAGGGATACGCAGTATTTT	CASSLTSGVRDTQYF
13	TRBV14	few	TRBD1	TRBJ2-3	TGTGCCAGCAGCCCTACAGGGGGCGGTACGCAGTATTTT	CASSPTGGGTQYF
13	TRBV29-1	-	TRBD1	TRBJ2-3	TGCAGCGTTGGACAGGGGGCAACAGATACGCAGTATTTT	CSVGQGATDTQYF
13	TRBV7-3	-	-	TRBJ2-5	TGTGCCAGCAGCCCCGCTGGTCGGGAGACCCAGTACTTC	CASSPAGRETQYF
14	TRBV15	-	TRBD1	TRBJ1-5	TGTGCCACCAGCGGGACAGGGGAGTATCAGCCCCAGCATTTT	CATSGTGEYQPQHF
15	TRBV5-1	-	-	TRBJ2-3	TGCGCCAGCAGCTTGAGGGACGCAAGCACAGATACGCAGTATTTT	CASSLRDASTDTQYF
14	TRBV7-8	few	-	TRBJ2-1	TGTGCCAGCAGCTTGGGGCAGGGCTACAATGAGCAGTTCTTC	CASSLGQGYNEQFF
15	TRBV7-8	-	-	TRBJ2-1	TGTGCCAGCAGCTCGGTTCAGGGCGGGAACAATGAGCAGTTCTTC	CASSSVQGGNNEQFF